These T cell receptor beta chains were read from a single sample in a study of T cell responses to AZD1222 COVID-19 vaccine. Data came from immunoSEQ multiplex PCR; TCRdb stores just in-frame clones and leaves some out. This sample has around 180,000 clones, with just over 85% found just once. The source material was peripheral blood, sampled on day 0 of AZD1222 vaccination. The receptors were gathered from an adult in good health. Each CDR3 is given without its conserved first and last residue.

V	J	CDR3
TRBV24-1	TRBJ2-7	ATPRDRGPYEQY
TRBV27	TRBJ2-3	ASSFFPRVDDTQY
TRBV9	TRBJ2-2	ASSVVRGTNTGELF
TRBV10-3	TRBJ2-2	AISELLDSGPNTGELF
TRBV24-1	TRBJ1-1	ATRTGHSGNTEAF
TRBV10-3	TRBJ1-4	AIRGQGADEKLF
TRBV14	TRBJ2-1	ASSQRANEQF
TRBV12-3/TRBV12-4	TRBJ1-2	ATCTYQGGGYT
TRBV6-5	TRBJ2-7	ASSYKGGWMSGEQY
TRBV2	TRBJ2-3	ASSEGGSTDTQY
TRBV27	TRBJ2-2	ASSFGTGANTGELF
TRBV24-1	TRBJ2-1	ATKGDRYNEQF
TRBV7-9	TRBJ2-3	ASSPTSGVTDTQY
TRBV28	TRBJ1-1	ASTSGYTEAF
TRBV27	TRBJ2-1	ASSFGGAKGYNEQF
TRBV2	TRBJ1-2	ASTEGSGANYGYT
TRBV5-1	TRBJ2-1	ASSLNRMNEQF
TRBV6-5	TRBJ2-7	ASRKGPSYEQY
TRBV4-2	TRBJ1-5	ASSQGLSGGKMNQPQH
TRBV5-4	TRBJ2-7	ASSSDRTFPYEQY
TRBV16	TRBJ1-1	ASSDNGFEAF
TRBV24-1	TRBJ2-5	ATSDFWETQY
TRBV11-3	TRBJ2-1	ASSLTAAQGNEQF
TRBV3-1/TRBV3-2	TRBJ2-7	ASSPRGDSDEQY
TRBV10-3	TRBJ2-7	AISAGLSSYEQY
TRBV7-2	TRBJ2-7	ASSLAIGGGMYEQY
TRBV4-1	TRBJ1-1	ASSQDERTVAGLNTEAF
TRBV6-5	TRBJ2-1	ASRVGNRNEQF
TRBV9	TRBJ2-7	ASGIDYEQY
TRBV3-1/TRBV3-2	TRBJ1-1	ASSPSRDTEAF
TRBV5-1	TRBJ2-3	ASSSTGGGDTQY
TRBV7-2	TRBJ1-6	ASSHGPGASYNSPLH
TRBV29-1	TRBJ2-1	SVGMGQNNEQF
TRBV6-2/TRBV6-3	TRBJ1-5	ASSYSIGNNQPQH
TRBV20-1	TRBJ1-1	SGGDTEAF
TRBV11-2	TRBJ1-1	ASSFGTEAF
TRBV19	TRBJ1-1	ASSMRGVGTEAF
TRBV6-1	TRBJ1-3	ASSEDGATNTIY
TRBV5-5	TRBJ1-4	ASAPLGASHEKLF
TRBV3-1/TRBV3-2	TRBJ1-1	ASSRNREWPLEAF
TRBV29-1	TRBJ1-2	SAPSTTDYGYT
TRBV19	TRBJ1-5	ASSPHLRRTGEISNQPQH
TRBV7-9	TRBJ2-3	ASSMGLAGDTQY
TRBV6-1	TRBJ1-2	ASSEVEGRGYT
TRBV11-3	TRBJ2-3	ASSLGPENTQY
TRBV7-3	TRBJ2-2	ASSFGDRNRGELF
TRBV6-5	TRBJ1-1	ASSYGEGQTEAF